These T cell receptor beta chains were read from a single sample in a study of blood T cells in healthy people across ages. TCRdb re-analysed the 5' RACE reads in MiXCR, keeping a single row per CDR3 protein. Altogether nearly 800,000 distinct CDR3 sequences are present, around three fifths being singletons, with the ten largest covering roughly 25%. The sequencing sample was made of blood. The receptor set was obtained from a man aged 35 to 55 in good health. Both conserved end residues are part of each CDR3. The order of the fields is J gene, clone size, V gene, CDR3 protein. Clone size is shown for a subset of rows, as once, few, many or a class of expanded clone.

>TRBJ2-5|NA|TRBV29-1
CSVALAGGYPRAGETQYF
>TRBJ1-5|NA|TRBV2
CASSQITGVRNQPQHF
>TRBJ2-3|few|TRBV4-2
CASSQDRAGASTDTQYF
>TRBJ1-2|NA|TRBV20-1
CSATQGATQGGYTF
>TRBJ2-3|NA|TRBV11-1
CASSGYREREGDTQYF
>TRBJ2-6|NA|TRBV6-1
CASSVRQGTFWGANVLTF
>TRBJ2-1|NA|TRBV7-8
CASSLLTSGRLYNEQFF
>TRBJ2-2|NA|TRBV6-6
CASSYSSPGELFF
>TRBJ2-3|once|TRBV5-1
CASSALGVSDTQYF
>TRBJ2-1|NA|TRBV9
CASSAGTSGGLGEQFF
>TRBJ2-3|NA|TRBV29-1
CSVVNPTALTDTQYF
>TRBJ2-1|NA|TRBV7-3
CASSVRPSPGGVDEQFF
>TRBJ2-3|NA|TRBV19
CASSILSTADSTDTQYF
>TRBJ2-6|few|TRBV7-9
CASSLTGDPGANVLTF
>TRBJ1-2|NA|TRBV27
CASSPGLMGGPIYGYTF
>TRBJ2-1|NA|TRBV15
CATSARSVNEQFF
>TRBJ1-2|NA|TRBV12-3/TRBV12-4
CASSTTPIRGYTF
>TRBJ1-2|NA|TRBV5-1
CASSLDTPGDLTDLYGYTF
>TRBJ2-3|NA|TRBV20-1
CSARDEVGTDTQYF
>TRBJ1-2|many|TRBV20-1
CSARDWRGDYGYTF
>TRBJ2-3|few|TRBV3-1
CASSPGGPGTDTQYF
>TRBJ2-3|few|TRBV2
CASSVEGSDTQYF
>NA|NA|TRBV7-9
CASSLSWRAETQYF
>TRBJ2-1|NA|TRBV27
CASTGAGEDEQFF
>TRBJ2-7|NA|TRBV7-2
CASSLVFRSYEQYF
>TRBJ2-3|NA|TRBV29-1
CSVGGSGADTQYF
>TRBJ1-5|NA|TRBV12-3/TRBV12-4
CASSYEVSNQPQHF
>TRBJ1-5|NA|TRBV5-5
CASSLMGGLGQPQHF
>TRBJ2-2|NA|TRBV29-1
CSVMAGSANTGELFF
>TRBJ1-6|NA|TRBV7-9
CASSLGTDFATLHF
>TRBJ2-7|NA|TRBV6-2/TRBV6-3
CASRSGTGTHEQYF
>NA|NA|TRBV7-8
CASSPNPGQGEETQYF
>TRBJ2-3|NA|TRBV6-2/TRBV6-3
CASSYAGTSTDPQYF
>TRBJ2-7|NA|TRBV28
CASVPGPTSYYEQYF
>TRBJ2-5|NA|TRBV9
CASSPGTKETQYF
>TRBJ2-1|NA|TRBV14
CASSRDRGRVNEQFF
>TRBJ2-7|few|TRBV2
CASSSRGHSYEQYF
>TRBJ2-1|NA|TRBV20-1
CSASRLAGLNEQFF
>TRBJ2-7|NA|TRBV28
CASSAKGQSLTYEQYF
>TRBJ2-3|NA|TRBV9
CASQRGPFTDTQYF
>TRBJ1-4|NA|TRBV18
CASPGQINEKLFF
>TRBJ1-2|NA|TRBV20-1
CSASGDRGLRNYGYTF
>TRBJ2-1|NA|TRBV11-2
CASSLGDSGSQFF
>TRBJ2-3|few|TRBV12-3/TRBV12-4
CASRFTSDTQYF
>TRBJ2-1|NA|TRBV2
CASSEFGDEQFF
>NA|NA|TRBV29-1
CSVEVSGQGYEQYF
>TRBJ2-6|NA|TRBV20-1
CSARTGQPGANVLTF
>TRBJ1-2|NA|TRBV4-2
CASSRYAALWGYTF
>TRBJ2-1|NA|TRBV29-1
CSVTNNEQFF
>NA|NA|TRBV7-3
CASSYQYSSYNEQYF
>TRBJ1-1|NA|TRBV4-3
CASSPLGGGYTEAFF
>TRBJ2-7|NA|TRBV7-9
CASSFPRTGGRSSYEQYF
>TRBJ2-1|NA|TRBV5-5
CASSGDSFYNEQFF